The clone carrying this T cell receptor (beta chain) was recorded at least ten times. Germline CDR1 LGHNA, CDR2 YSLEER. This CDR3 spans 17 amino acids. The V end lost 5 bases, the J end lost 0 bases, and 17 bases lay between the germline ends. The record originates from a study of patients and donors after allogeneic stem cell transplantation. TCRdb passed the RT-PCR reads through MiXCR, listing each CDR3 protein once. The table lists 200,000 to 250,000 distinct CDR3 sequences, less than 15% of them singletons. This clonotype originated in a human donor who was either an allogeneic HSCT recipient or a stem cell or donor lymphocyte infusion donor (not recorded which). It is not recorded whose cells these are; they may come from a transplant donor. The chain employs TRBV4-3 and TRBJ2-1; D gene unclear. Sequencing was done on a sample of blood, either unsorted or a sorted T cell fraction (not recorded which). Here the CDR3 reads CASSAELLFSSYNEQFF. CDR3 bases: TGCGCCAGCAGCGCAGAATTGTTGTTCAGCTCCTACAATGAGCAGTTCTTC.